These 14 T cell receptor beta chains were sequenced from one sample in a study of CD8 T cells in ankylosing spondylitis. TCRdb reprocessed the 5' RACE reads via MiXCR and lists one record per CDR3 protein. The profile shows 200,000 to 300,000 distinct CDR3 sequences, roughly a tenth of them singletons. Sequenced material: blood, either unsorted or a sorted T cell fraction (not recorded which). These TCRs come from a male donor with ankylosing spondylitis or in good health (not recorded which).

This clonotype occurred many times. V gene TRBV14 combines with J gene TRBJ1-1; the match to TRBD1 covers 9 bases. The germline V gene has CDR1 SGHDN and CDR2 FVKESK. J was trimmed by 1 base and V by 0 bases; bases with no gene match: 15. The CDR3 sequence is 20 residues long. The CDR3 sequence is CASSQDYTPGQGFRNTEAFF. DNA for the CDR3: TGTGCCAGCAGCCAAGACTATACGCCGGGACAGGGATTCCGGAACACTGAAGCTTTCTTT.

This clonotype was observed many times. This chain connects TRBV20-1 to TRBJ1-5; D is uncertain. Germline CDR1 and CDR2: DFQATT and SNEGSKA (reference sequence). The germline V and J ends were trimmed by 1 base and 6 bases, with 19 bases remaining between them. The CDR3 spans 16 residues. This CDR3 reads CSARVSGATSGQPQHF. CDR3 DNA sequence: TGCAGTGCTAGAGTGTCAGGCGCTACCTCGGGTCAGCCCCAGCATTTT.

The chain carries TRBV28 and TRBJ2-1, with 12 bases aligning to TRBD2. The CDR3 is 18 residues long. The J segment lost 3 bases and the V segment lost 2 bases, leaving 8 bases of the junction unmatched. Germline V gene lookup returns CDR1 MDHEN and CDR2 SYDVKM. The CDR3 bases are TGTGCCAGCAGTTTAGATACTAGCGGGGGGACGCTCTACAATGAGCAGTTCTTC. It yields the protein CASSLDTSGGTLYNEQFF.

The chain combines TRBV6-5 with TRBJ2-1; TRBD1 is a possible D gene (6 bases). Trimming shortened V by 6 bases and J by 10 bases, and 13 bases separated the two germline ends. Germline V gives CDR1 MNHEY, CDR2 SVGAGI. The CDR3 runs 12 residues. The CDR3 DNA sequence: TGTGCCAGCAGCACAGGGAGAAGGGAGCAGTTCTTC. It is translated as CASSTGRREQFF.

This clonotype was counted at least ten times. The V and J genes are TRBV29-1 and TRBJ1-1; D ambiguous. V was shortened by 4 bases and J by 6 bases, with 27 bases between the two germline ends. This CDR3 contains 17 residues. Germline values: CDR1 SQVTM, CDR2 ANQGSEA. The CDR3 DNA reads TGCAGCGTTGTCCCCTCCCTTTGGCGCTTGGACGATTCTGAAGCTTTCTTT. Protein: CSVVPSLWRLDDSEAFF.

This clonotype was picked up a small number of times. This sequence joins TRBV6-1 and TRBJ2-3; 8 bases agree with TRBD2. V was pared by 1 base and J by 10 bases, with 10 bases of the junction left unmatched. There are 15 residues in the CDR3. The germline CDR1 and CDR2 sequences are MNHNS and SASEGT. CDR3 protein: CASSEGSGGIIAQYF. CDR3 sequence (DNA): TGTGCCAGCAGTGAAGGAAGCGGGGGTATCATAGCGCAGTATTTT.

In its sample, this clonotype was seen many times. The genes are TRBV29-1 and TRBJ1-5, with 7 bases aligning to TRBD1. There are 13 residues in the CDR3. In germline, CDR1 is SQVTM, CDR2 ANQGSEA. J gave up 5 bases and V 4 bases, and 5 bases lay outside the gene matches. The CDR3 sequence is CSVARDSDQPQHF. CDR3 in DNA: TGCAGCGTTGCGAGGGACAGCGATCAGCCCCAGCATTTT.

This clonotype was seen a handful of times. The rearrangement joins TRBV20-1 to TRBJ2-5; a weak D match, TRBD2 (5 bases). Trimming removed 0 bases at V and 0 bases at J, with 17 bases between. CDR1 is DFQATT, CDR2 SNEGSKA, per germline (reference sequence). The CDR3 length is 17 residues. The CDR3: CSARDRGLRNYQETQYF. CDR3 bases: TGCAGTGCTAGAGATCGAGGGTTAAGGAATTACCAAGAGACCCAGTACTTC.

This clonotype was detected many times. This chain links TRBV2 with TRBJ2-1; no definite D call. CDR3 length: 14 amino acids. Deletions cut 2 bases from V and 8 bases from J, with 13 bases between. Germline values: CDR1 SNHLY, CDR2 FYNNEI. The CDR3 protein is CASSELGSRDEQFF. The CDR3 bases are TGTGCCAGCAGTGAACTGGGATCTCGGGATGAGCAGTTCTTC.

This clonotype has a count of ten or more. This chain joins TRBV12-3 or TRBV12-4 and TRBJ1-1; D uncertain. Trimming removed 7 bases at V and 1 base at J, with 13 bases between. The CDR3 is 14 amino acids. As DNA, the CDR3 is TGTGCCAGCAACATCCGAGGTGGGAACACTGAAGCTTTCTTT. Translated: CASNIRGGNTEAFF.

This clonotype was counted ten times or more. The chain employs TRBV20-1 and TRBJ1-1; 7 bases match TRBD1. J gave up 1 base and V 0 bases, and 2 bases lay outside the gene matches. The CDR3 is made up of 14 amino acids. In germline, CDR1 is DFQATT, CDR2 SNEGSKA (reference sequence). The CDR3 reads CSAREGGGNTEAFF. Written as DNA, the CDR3 is TGCAGTGCTAGAGAAGGGGGCGGGAACACTGAAGCTTTCTTT.

This clonotype was observed at least ten times. The chain couples TRBV29-1 to TRBJ1-2, with a tentative D call TRBD1 (5 bases). This CDR3 spans 13 amino acids. Germline V gene sequence: CDR1 SQVTM, CDR2 ANQGSEA. V was shortened by 3 bases and J by 4 bases, with 12 bases between the two germline ends. CDR3 amino acids: CSVEDGGAYGYTF. The CDR3 DNA is TGCAGCGTTGAGGATGGGGGAGCCTATGGCTACACCTTC.

This clonotype has ten or more counts. The limits of the CDR3 on the DNA are not certain, so only TCRdb's listed CDR3 is given. The chain uses TRBV12-3 or TRBV12-4 and TRBJ1-1; the table's D call, TRBD1, was not checked against the DNA. Both ends counted, the CDR3 spans 17 residues. This chain's CDR3 is CASSILAHDSLNTEAFF.

This clonotype was seen repeatedly, ten times or more. The V call is TRBV3-1, the J call TRBJ2-3, with D uncertain. This CDR3 comprises 13 residues. Trimming stripped 2 bases from V and 5 bases from J, with 8 bases between. CDR1 and CDR2 from the germline V gene are LGHDT and YNNKEL (reference sequence). DNA for the CDR3: TGTGCCAGCAGCCAAAGGGAAAAAGATACGCAGTATTTT. This codes for CASSQREKDTQYF.